This T cell receptor (beta chain) originates from a study of neurological immune-mediated disorders. Findings of the study overall: Multiple sclerosis patients had less TCR clonal expansion than even healthy controls, unlike HTLV-1-associated myelopathy.

Synthesis of cDNA was carried out by template-switch 5'RACE. The reaction used 10-nucleotide random UMIs. Over 170 million TCR-beta sequences from 15-18 subjects came out of each sequencing run. TCRdb reprocessed the 5' RACE reads with MiXCR, giving one entry per CDR3 protein. The sample lists approximately 23,000 distinct CDR3 sequences, about 10% seen once, with roughly a fifth in the top ten. In this sample, this clonotype turned up many times. No antigen is known for it. Source material was 2 million unsorted PBMCs, stored at -80 °C in RNAlater. CDR1 and CDR2 from the germline V gene are GTSNPN and SVGIG (reference sequence). Deletions cut 2 bases from V and 0 bases from J, with 8 bases between. The CDR3 sequence is 14 residues long.

This clonotype was sampled from a woman in her sixties with HTLV-1-associated myelopathy (HAM/TSP). The sequenced sample was PBMCs. The V call is TRBV30, the J call TRBJ2-1; D is possibly TRBD1 (5 bases). This CDR3 reads CAWSNRSSYNEQFF. For the CDR3, the DNA is TGTGCCTGGAGTAACAGGTCCTCCTACAATGAGCAGTTCTTC.